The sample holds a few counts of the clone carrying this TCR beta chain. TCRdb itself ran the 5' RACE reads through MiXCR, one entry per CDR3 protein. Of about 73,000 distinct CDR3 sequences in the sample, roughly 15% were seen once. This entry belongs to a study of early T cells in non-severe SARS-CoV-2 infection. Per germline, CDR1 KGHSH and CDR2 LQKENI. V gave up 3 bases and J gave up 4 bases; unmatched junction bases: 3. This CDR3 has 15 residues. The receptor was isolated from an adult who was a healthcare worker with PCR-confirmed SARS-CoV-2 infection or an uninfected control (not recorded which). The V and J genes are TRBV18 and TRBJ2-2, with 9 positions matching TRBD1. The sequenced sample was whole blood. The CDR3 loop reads CASSPPGQGTGELFF. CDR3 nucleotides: TGTGCCAGCTCACCTCCGGGACAGGGCACCGGGGAGCTGTTTTTT.